Listed here are 29 T cell receptor beta chains from one sample, sequenced in a study of cytomegalovirus exposure and HLA in healthy donors. The PCR contained 60 Vbeta and 13 Jbeta primers. Repertoires were generated with immunoSEQ multiplex PCR, while TCRdb's copy carries only in-frame clones and drops some. The sample includes around 140,000 clones, roughly four fifths of them seen just once. Sequenced material: PBMCs. Source of these receptors: a woman in her sixties or seventies in good health and CMV-seronegative.

V gene TRBV7-9 combines with J gene TRBJ1-5, with 8 bases aligning to TRBD1. Per the germline V gene, CDR1 is SEHNR and CDR2 is FQNEAQ (reference sequence). The trim removed 2 bases at V and 3 bases at J, leaving 6 bases unmatched. CDR3 length equals 16 residues. CDR3 region: CASSLYSGGNNQPQHF. In DNA form, the CDR3 reads TGTGCCAGCAGCTTATACTCAGGGGGCAACAATCAGCCCCAGCATTTT. Variable domain in full (rest from reference TRBV7-9 and TRBJ1-5): DTGVSQNPRHKITKRGQNVTFRCDPISEHNRLYWYRQTLGQGPEFLTYFQNEAQLEKSRLLSDRFSAERPKGSFSTLEIQRTEQGDSAMYLCASSLYSGGNNQPQHFGDGTRLSIL.

The chain is built from TRBV30 and TRBJ2-2; the match to TRBD1 covers 12 bases. The CDR3 spans 14 residues. V gave up 5 bases and J gave up 4 bases; unmatched junction bases: 2. Per germline, CDR1 GTSNPN and CDR2 SVGIG (reference sequence). The CDR3 nucleotides read TGTGCCTGGGCGGGACAGGGGGCCACCGGGGAGCTGTTTTTT. Encoded protein: CAWAGQGATGELFF.

The V gene is TRBV19, the J gene TRBJ1-2; TRBD1 is a possible D gene (5 bases). With 3 bases removed from V and 8 bases from J, the gap between germline ends came to 13 bases. The CDR3 is made up of 13 amino acids. Looked up from germline, CDR1 is LNHDA and CDR2 is SQIVND (reference sequence). The CDR3 nucleotides are TGTGCCAGTAGTATTGAGACAGAGATGGGCTACACCTTC. Translation: CASSIETEMGYTF.

This chain connects TRBV18 to TRBJ2-5; D perhaps matches TRBD2 (6 bases). CDR3 length equals 15 residues. Trimming left V 3 bases short and J 1 base short, with 12 bases between. CDR1 is KGHSH and CDR2 is LQKENI in the germline V gene. For the CDR3, the DNA is TGTGCCAGCTCACCGGAGGGACGGCGCCAAGAGACCCAGTACTTC. Encoded protein: CASSPEGRRQETQYF.

The genes are TRBV30 and TRBJ1-2, with a weak D call TRBD1 (6 bases). The germline gives CDR1 GTSNPN, CDR2 SVGIG (reference sequence). This CDR3 region has 13 residues. V lost 1 base to trimming and J lost 4 bases, with 10 bases between them. CDR3 in DNA: TGTGCCTGGAGTGGGGGGCATGTCTATGGCTACACCTTC. This encodes CAWSGGHVYGYTF.

The V call is TRBV5-4, the J call TRBJ2-5; 7 nucleotides match TRBD1. Germline CDR1 and CDR2: SGHNT and YYREEE (reference sequence). V gave up 0 bases and J gave up 2 bases; unmatched junction bases: 1. The CDR3 has 14 amino acids. The CDR3 DNA reads TGTGCCAGCAGCTTGGGGGACAGACAAGAGACCCAGTACTTC. Its translation: CASSLGDRQETQYF.

The rearrangement links TRBV10-2 to TRBJ2-6, with D perhaps TRBD2 (6 bases). The germline gives CDR1 WSHSY, CDR2 SAAADI. Deletions cut 8 bases from V and 2 bases from J, with 16 bases between. This CDR3 is built from 16 residues. The CDR3 DNA reads as TGCGCCAGCGCGGGCCTCCGGGGGACTGGGGCCAACGTCCTGACTTTC. Translated: CASAGLRGTGANVLTF.

A note on this clone: This CDR3 is missing its conserved last phenylalanine or tryptophan, likely due to a read error. The DNA is omitted, as the CDR3 cannot be located on it reliably, and the CDR3 follows TCRdb's listing. V usage is TRBV20-1 and J usage is TRBJ2-3; TRBD2 was called by the table and not checked on the DNA. Germline CDR1 and CDR2: DFQATT and SNEGSKA (reference sequence). The CDR3 region is 11 residues in length, termini included. The chain's CDR3 is CSARERFPTPL.

The rearrangement links TRBV5-5 to TRBJ1-1, with 10 bases fitting TRBD1. Losses at the gene ends were 2 bases for V and 1 base for J; bases not matched to a gene: 5. CDR1 and CDR2 from the germline V gene are SGHKS and YYEKEE (reference sequence). The CDR3 covers 16 residues. The DNA of the CDR3 is TGTGCCAGCAGCTTCGACAGGGGGCGATCGAACACTGAAGCTTTCTTT. This sequence encodes CASSFDRGRSNTEAFF.

This clone was seen more than once but under ten times. The rearrangement links TRBV5-8 to TRBJ2-7; D may be TRBD2 (5 bases). This CDR3 has 15 amino acids. The V gene's germline CDR1 is SGHTS and CDR2 YDEGEE. Trimming left V 4 bases short and J 3 bases short, with 17 bases between. DNA of the CDR3: TGTGCCAGCAGCCCAGCTGAACTAGTTTACTACGAGCAGTACTTC. It specifies CASSPAELVYYEQYF.

V usage is TRBV6-1 and J usage is TRBJ1-4; D is unclear. Germline CDR1 reads MNHNS; CDR2 reads SASEGT. V lost 7 bases and J 0 bases, leaving 12 bases between the germline ends. The CDR3 has 15 amino acids. This CDR3 is CASNLGLATNEKLFF. The CDR3 DNA sequence: TGTGCCAGCAACTTGGGTCTAGCAACTAATGAAAAACTGTTTTTT.

The chain recombines TRBV7-8 with TRBJ2-3, with 12 nucleotides matching TRBD2. The CDR3 spans 17 residues. Germline V gene sequence: CDR1 SGHVS, CDR2 FQNEAQ. V gave up 2 bases and J gave up 6 bases; unmatched junction bases: 9. The CDR3 DNA reads TGTGCCAGCAGCTTAAGACTAGCGGGGGTCACCCGGGATACGCAGTATTTT. It is translated as CASSLRLAGVTRDTQYF.

The chain employs TRBV27 and TRBJ2-1; 15 bases match TRBD2. CDR3 length equals 16 residues. The V gene end was trimmed by 7 bases and the J gene end by 12 bases; junction bases not matched to a gene: 13. The germline CDR1 and CDR2 sequences are MNHEY and SMNVEV (reference sequence). The CDR3 DNA follows: TGTGCCAGCACCGTACTCGGACTAGCGGGAGGGCCGATGCAGTTCTTC. Encoded protein: CASTVLGLAGGPMQFF.

V gene TRBV5-6 combines with J gene TRBJ1-4; tentatively, D is TRBD1 (6 bases). CDR1 SGHDT and CDR2 YYEEEE come from the germline V gene. CDR3 length: 14 residues. The V end lost 4 bases, the J end lost 1 base, and 8 bases lay between the germline ends. The CDR3 nucleotides read TGTGCCAGCAGCCACAGGGTAACTAATGAAAAACTGTTTTTT. It encodes CASSHRVTNEKLFF.

This chain's CDR3 is CASSPPRDRGRGNTIYF. In DNA, the CDR3 is TGTGCCAGCTCACCTCCACGCGACAGGGGGCGAGGGAACACCATATATTTT. The chain employs TRBV18 and TRBJ1-3; 10 bases match TRBD1. This CDR3 comprises 17 residues. Trimming removed 3 bases from V and 7 bases from J; junction bases left unmatched: 12. Germline CDR1 is KGHSH and CDR2 is LQKENI.

This chain uses TRBV30 with TRBJ2-4, with 7 bases aligning to TRBD2. CDR1 is GTSNPN, CDR2 SVGIG, per germline (reference sequence). This CDR3 region has 12 residues. The V gene end was trimmed by 0 bases and the J gene end by 10 bases; junction bases not matched to a gene: 3. DNA for the CDR3: TGTGCCTGGAGTGTCGCTAGCGGTATTCAGTACTTC. Its protein product is CAWSVASGIQYF.

The CDR3: CASSKSQGVETQYF. CDR3 sequence (DNA): TGTGCCAGCAGTAAATCACAGGGGGTGGAGACCCAGTACTTC. The chain has TRBV25-1 and TRBJ2-5, with 8 bases that match TRBD1. V shed 5 bases and J 5 bases; nucleotides not matched to a gene: 7. Germline CDR1 and CDR2: MGHDK and SYGVNS. The CDR3 runs 14 residues.

This clone was detected only a few times. The rearrangement links TRBV30 to TRBJ1-5; tentative D call: TRBD1 (5 bases). The CDR3 covers 13 residues. Trimming removed 5 bases at V and 0 bases at J, with 8 bases between. CDR1 GTSNPN and CDR2 SVGIG come from the germline V gene (reference sequence). CDR3 loop: CAWRRDSNQPQHF. In DNA, the CDR3 is TGTGCCTGGCGCAGGGATAGCAATCAGCCCCAGCATTTT.

This sequence joins TRBV19 and TRBJ2-1; 8 bases match TRBD2. The germline V gene has CDR1 LNHDA and CDR2 SQIVND (reference sequence). CDR3 length equals 16 residues. The trim removed 6 bases at V and 2 bases at J, leaving 9 bases unmatched. The CDR3 DNA reads as TGTGCCAGTAGCCTGAAGGGACTAGACCCCTACAATGAGCAGTTCTTC. Translation: CASSLKGLDPYNEQFF.

This clone was seen only once. V usage is TRBV18 and J usage is TRBJ1-1; perhaps TRBD1 as D (5 bases). The CDR3 runs to 14 residues. Germline CDR1 and CDR2: KGHSH and LQKENI. The germline V and J ends were trimmed by 1 base and 4 bases, with 10 bases remaining between them. The CDR3 coding sequence is TGTGCCAGCTCACCACAGGGGCAGACCACTGAAGCTTTCTTT. This translates into CASSPQGQTTEAFF. Supplemented by reference TRBV18 and TRBJ1-1, the full variable domain reads NAGVMQNPRHLVRRRGQEARLRCSPMKGHSHVYWYRQLPEEGLKFMVYLQKENIIDESGMPKERFSAEFPKEGPSILRIQQVVRGDSAAYFCASSPQGQTTEAFFGQGTRLTVV.

This rearrangement joins TRBV6-1 to TRBJ1-1; weak D call: TRBD1 (6 bases). The germline V and J ends were trimmed by 0 bases and 10 bases, with 9 bases remaining between them. The CDR3 extends over 12 amino acids. Germline CDR1 is MNHNS and CDR2 is SASEGT. CDR3 residues: CASSEAGGGAFF. The CDR3 bases are TGTGCCAGCAGTGAAGCGGGAGGGGGAGCTTTCTTT.

This clone was counted between two and nine times. DNA for the CDR3: TGCGCCAGCAGCCAAGTCTCGGGGGTTGGGGCTGAAGCTTTCTTT. It specifies CASSQVSGVGAEAFF. V usage is TRBV4-1 and J usage is TRBJ1-1; D is perhaps TRBD1 (5 bases). V was cut by 1 base and J by 6 bases, with 15 bases left in between. Looked up from germline, CDR1 is MGHRA and CDR2 is YSYEKL. The CDR3 is 15 amino acids.

As for this clone: Its ends do not fully match the called genes, so a read error is possible. The chain uses TRBV7-7 and TRBJ2-5; weak D call: TRBD2 (6 bases). The CDR3 loop spans 15 amino acids. Germline V gene lookup returns CDR1 SSHAT and CDR2 FNYEAQ (reference sequence). CDR3 DNA: TGTGCTAGCAGCTTGGGGGGAGCGGCCCACGAGACCCAGTACTTC. It specifies CASSLGGAAHETQYF.

V is TRBV9 and J is TRBJ1-2, with a possible D match to TRBD1 (6 bases). The germline CDR1 and CDR2 sequences are SGDLS and YYNGEE. There are 14 residues in the CDR3. Trimming stripped 0 bases from V and 5 bases from J, with 11 bases between. The CDR3 loop is CASSVGGGWYGYTF. The CDR3 bases are TGTGCCAGCAGCGTAGGAGGGGGTTGGTATGGCTACACCTTC.

The genes are TRBV5-5 and TRBJ1-5; D may be TRBD1 (5 bases). The V gene lost 6 bases and the J gene lost 3 bases, with 16 bases spanning the gap. CDR1 is SGHKS and CDR2 is YYEKEE in the germline V gene (reference sequence). This CDR3 has 15 residues. CDR3 sequence: CASTSGGKLNQPQHF. In nucleotides, the CDR3 is TGTGCCAGCACCTCGGGGGGGAAACTCAATCAGCCCCAGCATTTT.

This chain links TRBV5-1 with TRBJ2-7; TRBD2 matches 7 bases. The J segment lost 2 bases and the V segment lost 6 bases, leaving 11 bases of the junction unmatched. This CDR3 comprises 15 residues. Germline V lookup: CDR1 SGHRS, CDR2 YFSETQ. CDR3 loop: CASTRGGNEPYEQYF. The CDR3 DNA reads as TGCGCCAGCACCCGGGGAGGGAACGAACCCTACGAGCAGTACTTC.

This clone was seen a single time. V and J are TRBV10-3 and TRBJ2-3; 7 bases are a match to TRBD2. This CDR3 has 15 amino acids. Germline values: CDR1 ENHRY, CDR2 SYGVKD. Losses at the gene ends were 3 bases for V and 1 base for J; bases not matched to a gene: 4. The CDR3 spells CAISEGLGGTDTQYF. The CDR3 DNA sequence: TGTGCCATCAGTGAAGGACTAGGAGGCACAGATACGCAGTATTTT.

This rearrangement joins TRBV5-1 to TRBJ1-4; perhaps TRBD1 as D (5 bases). The CDR3 is made up of 14 amino acids. CDR1 and CDR2 from the germline V gene are SGHRS and YFSETQ. V lost 4 bases and J lost 7, with 14 bases in between. The CDR3 region is CASSPGYVAEKLFF. In nucleotides, the CDR3 is TGCGCCAGCAGCCCAGGGTACGTTGCTGAAAAACTGTTTTTT.

The chain employs TRBV27 and TRBJ1-2, with D uncertain. V shed 4 bases and J shed 4 bases, with 10 bases lying between them. Germline lookup yields CDR1 MNHEY and CDR2 SMNVEV (reference sequence). CDR3 length equals 13 residues. CDR3: CASSYAGAYGYTF. The CDR3 bases are TGTGCCAGCAGTTATGCGGGCGCCTATGGCTACACCTTC.